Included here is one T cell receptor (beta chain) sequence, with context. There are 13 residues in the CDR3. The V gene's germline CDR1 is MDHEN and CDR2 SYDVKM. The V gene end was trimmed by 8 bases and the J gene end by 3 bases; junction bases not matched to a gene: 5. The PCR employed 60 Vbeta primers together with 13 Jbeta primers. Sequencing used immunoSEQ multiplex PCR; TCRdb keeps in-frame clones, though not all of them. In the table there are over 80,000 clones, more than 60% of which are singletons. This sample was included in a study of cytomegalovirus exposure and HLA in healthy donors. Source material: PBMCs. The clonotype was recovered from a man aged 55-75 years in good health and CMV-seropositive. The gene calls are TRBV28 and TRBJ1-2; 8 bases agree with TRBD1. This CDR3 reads CASGQGNDYGYTF. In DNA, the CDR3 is TGTGCCAGCGGACAGGGAAACGACTATGGCTACACCTTC.